Presented here are 31 T cell receptor beta chains from one specimen sequenced in a study of blood T cell repertoires in COVID-19. TCRdb's copy holds only in-frame clones and misses some; the assay was immunoSEQ multiplex PCR. The profile covers roughly 240,000 clones, with 65% to 90% appearing a single time and around 9.8% taken by the ten largest. The sample taken for sequencing was PBMCs or T cells enriched from blood (not recorded which). The receptors stem from a woman in her fifties or sixties with acute COVID-19.

V gene TRBV5-1 combines with J gene TRBJ1-1, with D maybe TRBD1 (6 bases). The CDR3 has 14 residues. Deletions cut 6 bases from V and 0 bases from J, with 12 bases between. The germline V gene has CDR1 SGHRS and CDR2 YFSETQ. CDR3 DNA: TGCGCCAGCACATACGGGACATTGAACACTGAAGCTTTCTTT. This codes for CASTYGTLNTEAFF.

V and J are TRBV7-2 and TRBJ1-6; 9 nucleotides line up with TRBD1. V shed 5 bases, J shed 7 bases, and the junction held 3 bases outside the gene matches. This CDR3 is 14 amino acids long. CDR1 is SGHTA, CDR2 FQGNSA, per germline. The CDR3 is CASSPQGANSPLHF. CDR3 coding DNA: TGTGCCAGCAGCCCACAGGGGGCAAATTCACCCCTCCACTTT. Based on the CDR3 plus reference TRBV7-2 and TRBJ1-6, the full variable domain is GAGVSQSPSNKVTEKGKDVELRCDPISGHTALYWYRQSLGQGLEFLIYFQGNSAPDKSGLPSDRFSAERTGGSVSTLTIQRTQQEDSAVYLCASSPQGANSPLHFGNGTRLTVT.

The V gene is TRBV4-3, the J gene TRBJ1-1; D gene unclear. The V and J ends lost 0 bases and 8 bases respectively, with 16 bases between them. CDR3 length: 15 residues. Germline assignment: CDR1 LGHNA and CDR2 YSLEER. The CDR3 is CASSQEGPVLREAFF. For the CDR3, the DNA is TGCGCCAGCAGCCAAGAGGGTCCCGTACTGAGGGAAGCTTTCTTT.

J is TRBJ1-5 and V is TRBV6-2 or TRBV6-3; 8 bases fit TRBD1. After removal of 0 bases from V and 0 bases from J, the junction contained 10 bases not matched to a gene. The CDR3 spans 19 residues. Germline CDR1 reads MNHEY; CDR2 reads SVGEGT. The CDR3: CASSYSTGQVLYSNQPQHF. The CDR3 DNA follows: TGTGCCAGCAGTTACTCCACGGGACAGGTCCTGTATAGCAATCAGCCCCAGCATTTT.

This clone was found once. The V call is TRBV7-8, the J call TRBJ1-2; D is unclear. The CDR3 has 13 amino acids. Germline CDR1 reads SGHVS; CDR2 reads FQNEAQ. Trimming removed 5 bases at V and 2 bases at J, with 9 bases between. The chain's CDR3 is CASSPRMNYGYTF. The CDR3 DNA is TGTGCCAGCAGCCCGCGGATGAACTATGGCTACACCTTC.

V usage is TRBV3-1 (or the pseudogene TRBV3-2) and J usage is TRBJ1-2; unclear D gene. CDR3 length: 15 residues. The germline V gene encodes CDR1 LGHDT and CDR2 YNNKEL (reference sequence). Trimming took off 7 bases at V and 3 bases at J, with 18 bases between the two ends. CDR3 bases: TGTGCCAGCAACCGCTTATTCACGGGAGACTATGGCTACACCTTC. Translating gives CASNRLFTGDYGYTF.

The chain recombines TRBV12-3 or TRBV12-4 with TRBJ1-2; no reliable D call. V lost 6 bases and J 6 bases, leaving 14 bases between the germline ends. This CDR3 spans 13 amino acids. CDR3 DNA sequence: TGTGCCAGCAGCCCCGTGGGGAGGGATGGCTACACCTTC. Translated, it gives CASSPVGRDGYTF.

The rearrangement joins TRBV9 to TRBJ1-1; 9 bases are a match to TRBD1. The CDR3 consists of 14 residues. The junction had 5 bases not matched to a gene; V was cut back by 2 bases and J by 6 bases. Germline CDR1 SGDLS, CDR2 YYNGEE. The chain's CDR3 is CASSVGDRDSEAFF. Written as DNA, the CDR3 is TGTGCCAGCAGCGTTGGGGACAGGGACTCTGAAGCTTTCTTT.

The genes are TRBV9 and TRBJ1-1; TRBD1 matches 9 bases. The V gene's germline CDR1 is SGDLS and CDR2 YYNGEE. Unmatched junction bases numbered 4, after V lost 1 base and J lost 0 bases. CDR3 size: 16 residues. CDR3 amino acids: CASSVSTGGMNTEAFF. Written as DNA, the CDR3 is TGTGCCAGCAGCGTAAGTACAGGGGGCATGAACACTGAAGCTTTCTTT. The variable domain in full, with the rest retrieved from reference TRBV9 and TRBJ1-1, is DSGVTQTPKHLITATGQRVTLRCSPRSGDLSVYWYQQSLDQGLQFLIQYYNGEERAKGNILERFSAQQFPDLHSELNLSSLELGDSALYFCASSVSTGGMNTEAFFGQGTRLTVV.

The chain has TRBV2 and TRBJ1-1; 9 nucleotides match TRBD1. The germline CDR1 and CDR2 sequences are SNHLY and FYNNEI. V was pared by 4 bases and J by 4 bases, with 4 bases of the junction left unmatched. CDR3 length: 14 residues. The CDR3 DNA follows: TGTGCCAGCAGTGGACAGGGGGTAGGCACTGAAGCTTTCTTT. Translation gives CASSGQGVGTEAFF.

The chain couples TRBV3-1 (or the pseudogene TRBV3-2) to TRBJ2-7, with 9 bases that match TRBD2. The CDR3 contains 13 residues. Looked up from germline, CDR1 is LGHDT and CDR2 is YNNKEL (reference sequence). The ends lost 10 bases at V and 2 bases at J; junction bases unmatched: 6. The DNA for the CDR3 is TGTGCCACCCAACGCGGGGGGGCCTACGAGCAGTACTTC. Its protein product is CATQRGGAYEQYF.

This rearrangement joins TRBV4-3 to TRBJ2-2; TRBD1 matches 11 bases. The CDR3 is made up of 18 amino acids. With 8 bases clipped from V and 5 bases from J, the junction kept 16 bases outside the gene matches. Germline loops: CDR1 LGHNA, CDR2 YSLEER. The CDR3 loop reads CASGSDRGQGAGTGELFF. CDR3 nucleotides: TGCGCCAGCGGCTCTGATAGAGGACAGGGGGCAGGGACCGGGGAGCTGTTTTTT.

This chain joins TRBV19 and TRBJ1-1; D is possibly TRBD1 (6 bases). Per the germline V gene, CDR1 is LNHDA and CDR2 is SQIVND (reference sequence). The CDR3 loop spans 15 amino acids. With 1 base removed from V and 11 bases from J, the gap between germline ends came to 20 bases. CDR3 sequence (DNA): TGTGCCAGTAGTATAGGTTTCCAGGGGATTGGGTCGGCTTTCTTT. Protein sequence: CASSIGFQGIGSAFF.

The chain carries TRBV29-1 and TRBJ1-1, with D unclear. CDR1 SQVTM and CDR2 ANQGSEA come from the germline V gene. Trimming pared 7 bases from V and 7 bases from J, leaving 19 bases between. This CDR3 region has 13 residues. The CDR3 loop reads CSALNQVRNEAFF. The CDR3 DNA reads TGCAGCGCCCTGAATCAGGTGCGAAATGAAGCTTTCTTT. The full variable domain, rest sourced from reference TRBV29-1 and TRBJ1-1, is SAVISQKPSRDICQRGTSLTIQCQVDSQVTMMFWYRQQPGQSLTLIATANQGSEATYESGFVIDKFPISRPNLTFSTLTVSNMSPEDSSIYLCSALNQVRNEAFFGQGTRLTVV.

In its sample, this clone was seen a few times. The gene calls are TRBV6-5 and TRBJ1-1; TRBD1 is a possible D gene (5 bases). Germline V gene data show CDR1 as MNHEY and CDR2 as SVGAGI. The ends were cut back, 6 bases at V and 3 bases at J, with 5 bases in the middle. The CDR3 extends over 11 amino acids. The CDR3 region has the DNA TGTGCCAGCAGAGGGGACACTGAAGCTTTCTTT. Translated: CASRGDTEAFF.

The chain uses TRBV10-1 and TRBJ1-6; D call uncertain. V shed 2 bases and J shed 9 bases, with 11 bases lying between them. The CDR3 sequence is 14 residues long. Germline values: CDR1 WNHNN, CDR2 SYGVQD (reference sequence). CDR3 region: CASSENALGSPLHF. For the CDR3, the DNA is TGCGCCAGCAGTGAGAACGCCCTAGGTTCACCCCTCCACTTT.

J is TRBJ1-2 and V is TRBV4-1; 10 positions match TRBD1. V trimming: 0 bases; J trimming: 3 bases; junction bases outside the gene matches: 16. Germline CDR1 is MGHRA and CDR2 is YSYEKL. The CDR3 is 20 amino acids. CDR3 coding DNA: TGCGCCAGCAGCCAAGATCTCCCATACCCGGGACAGGGGTCCCACTATGGCTACACCTTC. Protein product: CASSQDLPYPGQGSHYGYTF.

V is TRBV6-5 and J is TRBJ2-3; D is possibly TRBD2 (7 bases). Germline loops: CDR1 MNHEY, CDR2 SVGAGI. Trimming removed 2 bases from V and 11 bases from J, with 11 bases in between. This CDR3 is 12 amino acids long. CDR3 nucleotides: TGTGCCAGCAGTTACGGGGGGGCTAGGCAGTATTTT. It specifies CASSYGGARQYF.

This clone has only a few counts. This rearrangement joins TRBV14 to TRBJ1-5, with D hard to call. Germline V CDR1 and CDR2: SGHDN, FVKESK. The CDR3 covers 13 residues. V was pared by 0 bases and J by 4 bases, with 4 bases between. CDR3 loop: CASSQDQNQPQHF. The CDR3 DNA reads TGTGCCAGCAGCCAAGATCAGAATCAGCCCCAGCATTTT.

The rearrangement links TRBV7-9 to TRBJ1-5; TRBD1 agrees at 9 bases. The CDR3 totals 17 residues. With 1 base clipped from V and 1 base from J, the junction kept 5 bases outside the gene matches. Looked up from germline, CDR1 is SEHNR and CDR2 is FQNEAQ (reference sequence). This chain's CDR3 is CASSLVQGAGSNQPQHF. In nucleotides, the CDR3 is TGTGCCAGCAGCTTAGTACAGGGGGCCGGGAGCAATCAGCCCCAGCATTTT.

The chain combines TRBV12-3 or TRBV12-4 with TRBJ1-3; 7 nucleotides agree with TRBD1. The junction had 0 bases not matched to a gene; V was cut back by 6 bases and J by 1 base. There are 13 residues in the CDR3. The DNA of the CDR3 is TGTGCCAGCAGGGACAGGTCTGGAAACACCATATATTTT. The encoded protein is CASRDRSGNTIYF.

The chain recombines TRBV11-3 with TRBJ2-1; possibly TRBD2 for D (5 bases). This CDR3 comprises 12 residues. Trimming stripped 4 bases from V and 15 bases from J, with 16 bases between. The V gene's germline CDR1 is SGHNT and CDR2 YENEEA. DNA of the CDR3: TGTGCCAGCAGCTCCCCGGGGAGTCCGCTGTTCTTC. This gives the protein CASSSPGSPLFF. Together with reference TRBV11-3 and TRBJ2-1, the CDR3 gives the full variable domain: EAGVVQSPRYKIIEKKQPVAFWCNPISGHNTLYWYLQNLGQGPELLIRYENEEAVDDSQLPKDRFSAERLKGVDSTLKIQPAELGDSAVYLCASSSPGSPLFFGPGTRLTVL.

The V gene is TRBV4-3, the J gene TRBJ1-4, with 7 nucleotides matching TRBD1. The CDR3 has 16 residues. The V gene's germline CDR1 is LGHNA and CDR2 YSLEER. V gave up 2 bases and J gave up 2 bases; unmatched junction bases: 5. CDR3 bases: TGCGCCAGCAGCCAAAGTACAGGGGCGACTAATGAAAAACTGTTTTTT. Translating it yields CASSQSTGATNEKLFF.

In this sample, this clone turned up a few times. The V gene is TRBV5-8, the J gene TRBJ2-2; 10 nucleotides line up with TRBD1. This CDR3 comprises 19 residues. The germline CDR1 and CDR2 sequences are SGHTS and YDEGEE. V lost 4 bases, J lost 5 bases, and 17 bases stayed unmatched. The CDR3 reads CASSADRGNSLRRTGELFF. In DNA, the CDR3 is TGTGCCAGCAGCGCGGACAGGGGGAACTCCCTCCGTAGGACCGGGGAGCTGTTTTTT.

This rearrangement joins TRBV9 to TRBJ1-2; TRBD1 matches at 8 bases. V lost 4 bases and J lost 4; bases outside the gene matches: 9. The germline V gene has CDR1 SGDLS and CDR2 YYNGEE. The CDR3 totals 15 residues. CDR3 region: CASSPGQGVSYGYTF. CDR3 DNA: TGTGCCAGCAGCCCCGGACAGGGAGTCAGCTATGGCTACACCTTC.

The chain is built from TRBV6-2 or TRBV6-3 and TRBJ1-2, with unresolved D. This CDR3 spans 13 amino acids. CDR1 is MNHEY and CDR2 is SVGEGT in the germline V gene. Trimming removed 6 bases from V and 6 bases from J, with 14 bases in between. The CDR3 coding sequence is TGTGCCAGCAGCTCGGGAGGAATCGATGGCTACACCTTC. It specifies CASSSGGIDGYTF.

The chain combines TRBV7-5 with TRBJ2-3; no DNA check was done on the table's D call, TRBD2. TRBV7-5 counts as a pseudogene. The CDR3 is made up of 14 amino acids. This CDR3 reads CARSFRGGTDTQYF. The CDR3 coding sequence is TGTGCCAGAAGCTTCCGGGGGGGCACAGATACGCAGTATTTT.

CDR3 amino acids: CASGFAVTGVYEQYF. CDR3 in DNA: TGTGCTAGTGGTTTCGCTGTTACAGGGGTCTACGAGCAGTACTTC. This rearrangement joins TRBV12-5 to TRBJ2-7, with TRBD1 matching 7 bases. V dropped 3 bases and J dropped 3; count of bases not matched to a gene: 8. The CDR3 consists of 15 residues. Per germline, CDR1 LGHNT and CDR2 FRNRAP.

This chain joins TRBV7-9 and TRBJ1-5; 8 nucleotides agree with TRBD1. Germline assignment: CDR1 SEHNR and CDR2 FQNEAQ (reference sequence). The CDR3 totals 16 residues. J was trimmed by 1 base and V by 5 bases; bases with no gene match: 7. CDR3 amino acids: CASSRSGTGSNQPQHF. The CDR3 DNA follows: TGTGCCAGCAGCCGATCCGGGACAGGCAGCAATCAGCCCCAGCATTTT.

The CDR3 spells CASSQATGPRGEAFF. Here the CDR3 DNA reads TGCGCCAGCAGCCAAGCTACAGGTCCCCGTGGTGAAGCTTTCTTT. The chain uses TRBV4-1 and TRBJ1-1, with a tentative D call TRBD1 (5 bases). The CDR3 length is 15 residues. The ends were cut back, 1 base at V and 7 bases at J, with 16 bases in the middle. The germline V gene has CDR1 MGHRA and CDR2 YSYEKL.

The V call is TRBV27, the J call TRBJ1-2, with D maybe TRBD1 (5 bases). The CDR3 has 14 residues. V gave up 2 bases and J gave up 8 bases, with 15 bases separating them. Germline loops: CDR1 MNHEY, CDR2 SMNVEV (reference sequence). The chain's CDR3 is CASSLGSGFGGYTF. Here the CDR3 DNA reads TGTGCCAGCAGTTTAGGGTCAGGGTTCGGGGGCTACACCTTC.